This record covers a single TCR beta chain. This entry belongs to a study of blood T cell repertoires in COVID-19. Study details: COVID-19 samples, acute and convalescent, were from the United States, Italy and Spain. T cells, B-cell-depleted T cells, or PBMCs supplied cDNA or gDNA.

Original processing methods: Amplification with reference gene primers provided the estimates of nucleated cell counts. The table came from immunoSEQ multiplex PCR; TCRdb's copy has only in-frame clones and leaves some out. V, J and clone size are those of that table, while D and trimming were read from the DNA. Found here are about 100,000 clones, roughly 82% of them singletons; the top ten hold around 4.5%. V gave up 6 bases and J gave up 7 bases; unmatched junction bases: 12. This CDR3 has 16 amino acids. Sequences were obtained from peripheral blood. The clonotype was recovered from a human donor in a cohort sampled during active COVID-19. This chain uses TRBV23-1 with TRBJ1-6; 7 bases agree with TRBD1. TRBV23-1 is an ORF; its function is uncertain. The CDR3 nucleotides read TGCGCCAGCAGCCGAAGGGGGGACAGTTTGAATTCACCCCTCCACTTT. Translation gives CASSRRGDSLNSPLHF.